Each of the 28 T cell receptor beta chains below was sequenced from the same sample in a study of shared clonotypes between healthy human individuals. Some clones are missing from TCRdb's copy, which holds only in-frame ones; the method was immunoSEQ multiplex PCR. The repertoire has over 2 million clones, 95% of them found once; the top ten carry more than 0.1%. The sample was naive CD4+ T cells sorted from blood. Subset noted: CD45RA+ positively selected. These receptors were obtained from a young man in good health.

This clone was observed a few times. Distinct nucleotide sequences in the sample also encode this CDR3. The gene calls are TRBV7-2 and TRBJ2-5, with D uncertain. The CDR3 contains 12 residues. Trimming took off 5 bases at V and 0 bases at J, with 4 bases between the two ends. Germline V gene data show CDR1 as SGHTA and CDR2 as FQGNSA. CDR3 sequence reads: CASSPYQETQYF. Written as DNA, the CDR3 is TGTGCCAGCAGCCCCTACCAAGAGACCCAGTACTTC.

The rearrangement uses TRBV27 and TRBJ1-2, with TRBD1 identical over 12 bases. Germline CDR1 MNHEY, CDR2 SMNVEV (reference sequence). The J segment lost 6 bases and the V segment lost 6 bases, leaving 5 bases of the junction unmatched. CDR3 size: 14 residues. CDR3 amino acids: CASRGTGGFNGYTF. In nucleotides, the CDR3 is TGTGCCAGCAGGGGGACAGGGGGCTTTAATGGCTACACCTTC.

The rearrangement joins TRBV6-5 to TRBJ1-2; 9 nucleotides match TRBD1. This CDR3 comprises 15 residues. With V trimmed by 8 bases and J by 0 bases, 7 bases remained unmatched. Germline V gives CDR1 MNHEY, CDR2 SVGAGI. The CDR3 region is CASGRGQGSNYGYTF. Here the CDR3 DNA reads TGTGCCAGCGGACGGGGACAGGGATCTAACTATGGCTACACCTTC.

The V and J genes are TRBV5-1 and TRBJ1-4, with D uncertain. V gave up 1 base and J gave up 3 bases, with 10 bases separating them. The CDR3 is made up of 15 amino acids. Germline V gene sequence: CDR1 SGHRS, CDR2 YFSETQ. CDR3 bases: TGCGCCAGCAGCTTGTCGGAGACGTCTAATGAAAAACTGTTTTTT. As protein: CASSLSETSNEKLFF. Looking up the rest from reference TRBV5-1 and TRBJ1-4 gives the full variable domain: KAGVTQTPRYLIKTRGQQVTLSCSPISGHRSVSWYQQTPGQGLQFLFEYFSETQRNKGNFPGRFSGRQFSNSRSEMNVSTLELGDSALYLCASSLSETSNEKLFFGSGTQLSVL.

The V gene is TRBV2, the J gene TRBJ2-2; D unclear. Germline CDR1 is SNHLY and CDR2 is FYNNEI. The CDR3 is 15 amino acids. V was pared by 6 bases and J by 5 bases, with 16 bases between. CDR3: CASSVDLTTTGELFF. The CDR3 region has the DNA TGTGCCAGCAGCGTTGACCTGACAACTACCGGGGAGCTGTTTTTT.

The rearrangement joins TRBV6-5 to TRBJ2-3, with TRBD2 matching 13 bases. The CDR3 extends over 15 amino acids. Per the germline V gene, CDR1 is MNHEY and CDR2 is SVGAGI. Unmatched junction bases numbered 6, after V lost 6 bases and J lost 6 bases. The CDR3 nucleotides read TGTGCCAGCAGGTCCCTGGGACTAGCGGGGGATACGCAGTATTTT. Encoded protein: CASRSLGLAGDTQYF.

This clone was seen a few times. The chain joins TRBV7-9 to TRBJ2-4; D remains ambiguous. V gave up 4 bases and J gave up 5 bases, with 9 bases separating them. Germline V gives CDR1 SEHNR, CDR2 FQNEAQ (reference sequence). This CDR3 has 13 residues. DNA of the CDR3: TGTGCCAGCAGCTCGGGTGCCCAAAACATTCAGTACTTC. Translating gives CASSSGAQNIQYF.

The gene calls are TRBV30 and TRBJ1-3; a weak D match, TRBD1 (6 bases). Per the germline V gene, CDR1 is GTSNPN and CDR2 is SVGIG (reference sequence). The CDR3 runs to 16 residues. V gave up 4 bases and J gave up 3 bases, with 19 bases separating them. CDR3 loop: CAWTLIEGGFGNTIYF. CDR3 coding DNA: TGTGCCTGGACTCTAATCGAGGGGGGCTTTGGAAACACCATATATTTT.

The CDR3 DNA is TGTGCCAGCAGTCCAACAGGGACTAGCAATCAGCCCCAGCATTTT. Its translation is CASSPTGTSNQPQHF. This chain connects TRBV28 to TRBJ1-5; tentatively, D is TRBD1 (6 bases). The CDR3 sequence is 15 residues long. Germline V CDR1 and CDR2: MDHEN, SYDVKM. Trimming pared 5 bases from V and 0 bases from J, leaving 11 bases between.

In DNA form, the CDR3 reads TGTGCCAGCAGTTTGCCCAGGGGTAGTAGTAATTCACCCCTCCACTTT. Translating gives CASSLPRGSSNSPLHF. The chain links TRBV6-5 to TRBJ1-6; D perhaps matches TRBD1 (6 bases). V was cut by 4 bases and J by 6 bases, with 16 bases left in between. Per the germline V gene, CDR1 is MNHEY and CDR2 is SVGAGI. The CDR3 loop spans 16 amino acids.

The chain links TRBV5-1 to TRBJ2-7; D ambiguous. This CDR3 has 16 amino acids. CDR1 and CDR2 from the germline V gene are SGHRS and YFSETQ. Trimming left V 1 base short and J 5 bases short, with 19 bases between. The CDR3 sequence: CASSLSTGPLPDEQYF. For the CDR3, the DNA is TGCGCCAGCAGCTTGTCGACTGGCCCGCTGCCAGACGAGCAGTACTTC.

Written as DNA, the CDR3 is TGTGCCAGTAGTACAGCGTTTTACAATGAGCAGTTCTTC. Translation gives CASSTAFYNEQFF. The chain combines TRBV19 with TRBJ2-1; no definite D call. The germline gives CDR1 LNHDA, CDR2 SQIVND (reference sequence). The CDR3 is 13 amino acids. Trimming cost V 4 bases and J 4 bases, with 8 bases left between them.

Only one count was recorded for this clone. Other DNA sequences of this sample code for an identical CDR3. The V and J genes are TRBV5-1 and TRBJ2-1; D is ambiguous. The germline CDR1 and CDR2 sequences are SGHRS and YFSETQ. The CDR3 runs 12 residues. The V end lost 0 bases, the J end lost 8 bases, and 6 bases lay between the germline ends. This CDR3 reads CASSLGVDEQFF. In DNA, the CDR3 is TGCGCCAGCAGCTTGGGGGTCGATGAGCAGTTCTTC.

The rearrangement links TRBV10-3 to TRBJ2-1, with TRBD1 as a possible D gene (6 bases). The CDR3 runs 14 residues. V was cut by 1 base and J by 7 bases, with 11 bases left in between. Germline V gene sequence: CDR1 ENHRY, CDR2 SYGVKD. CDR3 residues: CAISEWGPRNEQFF. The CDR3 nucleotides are TGTGCCATCAGTGAGTGGGGGCCACGGAATGAGCAGTTCTTC.

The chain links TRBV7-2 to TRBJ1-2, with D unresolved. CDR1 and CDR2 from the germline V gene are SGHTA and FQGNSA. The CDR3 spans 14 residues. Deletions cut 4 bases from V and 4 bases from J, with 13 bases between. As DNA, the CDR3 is TGTGCCAGCAGCTCCGCCGGGATTTCCTATGGCTACACCTTC. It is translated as CASSSAGISYGYTF.

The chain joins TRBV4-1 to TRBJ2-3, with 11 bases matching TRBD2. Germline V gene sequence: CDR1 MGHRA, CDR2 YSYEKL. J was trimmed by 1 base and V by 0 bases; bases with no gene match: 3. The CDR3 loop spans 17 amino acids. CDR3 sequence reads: CASSQDVAGGGTDTQYF. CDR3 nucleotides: TGCGCCAGCAGCCAAGATGTAGCGGGAGGGGGCACAGATACGCAGTATTTT.

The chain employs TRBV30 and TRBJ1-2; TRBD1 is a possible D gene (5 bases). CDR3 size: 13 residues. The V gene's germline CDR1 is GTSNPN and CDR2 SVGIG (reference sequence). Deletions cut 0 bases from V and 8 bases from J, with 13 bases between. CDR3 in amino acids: CAWSVDSPGGYTF. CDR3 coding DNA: TGTGCCTGGAGTGTAGACAGTCCGGGGGGCTACACCTTC.

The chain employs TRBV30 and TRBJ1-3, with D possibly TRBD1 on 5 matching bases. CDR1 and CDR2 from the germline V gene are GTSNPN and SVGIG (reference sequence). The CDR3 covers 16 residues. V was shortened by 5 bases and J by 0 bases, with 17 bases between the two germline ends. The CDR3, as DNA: TGTGCCTGGGGTAGGGGCCCAACCGGCTCTGGAAACACCATATATTTT. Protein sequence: CAWGRGPTGSGNTIYF.

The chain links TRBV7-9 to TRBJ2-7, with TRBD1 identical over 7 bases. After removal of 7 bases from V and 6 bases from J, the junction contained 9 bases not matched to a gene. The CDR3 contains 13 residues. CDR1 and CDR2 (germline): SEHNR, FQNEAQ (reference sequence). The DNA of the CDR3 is TGTGCCAGCATGAAAGGGGGCGTGGTCGAGCAGTACTTC. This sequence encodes CASMKGGVVEQYF.

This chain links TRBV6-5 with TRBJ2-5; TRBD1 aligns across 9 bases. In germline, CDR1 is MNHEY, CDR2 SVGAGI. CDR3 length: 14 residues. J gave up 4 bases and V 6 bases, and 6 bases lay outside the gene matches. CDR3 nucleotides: TGTGCCAGCAGACGACAGGGGGGATCAGAGACCCAGTACTTC. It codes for CASRRQGGSETQYF.

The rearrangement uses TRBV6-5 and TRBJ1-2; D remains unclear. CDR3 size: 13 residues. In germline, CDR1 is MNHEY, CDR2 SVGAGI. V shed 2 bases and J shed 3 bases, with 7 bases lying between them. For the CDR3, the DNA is TGTGCCAGCAGTTACACGTCAGACTATGGCTACACCTTC. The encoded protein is CASSYTSDYGYTF.

CDR3: CASSPQPGQGAYEQYF. The DNA of the CDR3 is TGTGCCAGCAGCCCCCAACCGGGACAGGGGGCCTACGAGCAGTACTTC. The chain uses TRBV9 and TRBJ2-7, with TRBD1 identical over 11 bases. V gave up 4 bases and J gave up 2 bases; unmatched junction bases: 8. CDR1 and CDR2 (germline): SGDLS, YYNGEE. This CDR3 comprises 16 residues.

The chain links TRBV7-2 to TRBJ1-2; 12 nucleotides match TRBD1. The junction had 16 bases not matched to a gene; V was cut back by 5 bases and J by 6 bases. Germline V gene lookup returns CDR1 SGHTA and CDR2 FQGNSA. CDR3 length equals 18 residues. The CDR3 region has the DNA TGTGCCAGCAGCCCTCTTTTAGGGACAGGGGGCGTGAAAAATGGCTACACCTTC. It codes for CASSPLLGTGGVKNGYTF.

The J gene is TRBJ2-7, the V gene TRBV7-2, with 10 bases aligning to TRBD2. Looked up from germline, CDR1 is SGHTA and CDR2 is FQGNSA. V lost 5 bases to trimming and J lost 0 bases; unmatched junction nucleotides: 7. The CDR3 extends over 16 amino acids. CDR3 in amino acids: CASSLPSGGGSYEQYF. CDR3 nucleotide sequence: TGTGCCAGCAGCCTTCCCAGCGGGGGGGGCTCCTACGAGCAGTACTTC.

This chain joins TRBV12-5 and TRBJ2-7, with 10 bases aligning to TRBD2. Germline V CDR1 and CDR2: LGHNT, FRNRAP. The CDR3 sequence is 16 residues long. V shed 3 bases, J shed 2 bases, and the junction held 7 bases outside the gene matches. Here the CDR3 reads CASGFLPSGSPYEQYF. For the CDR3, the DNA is TGTGCTAGTGGTTTTCTCCCTAGCGGGAGTCCCTACGAGCAGTACTTC.

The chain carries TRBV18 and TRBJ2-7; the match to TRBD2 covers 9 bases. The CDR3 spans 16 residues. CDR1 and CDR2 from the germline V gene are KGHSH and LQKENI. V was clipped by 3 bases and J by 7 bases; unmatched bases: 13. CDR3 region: CASSPLGAGGQGEQYF. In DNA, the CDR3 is TGTGCCAGCTCACCCCTCGGAGCGGGAGGTCAGGGGGAGCAGTACTTC.

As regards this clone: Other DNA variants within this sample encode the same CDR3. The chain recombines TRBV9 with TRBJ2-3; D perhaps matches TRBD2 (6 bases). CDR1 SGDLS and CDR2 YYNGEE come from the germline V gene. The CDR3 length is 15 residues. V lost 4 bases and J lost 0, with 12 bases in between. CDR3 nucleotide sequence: TGTGCCAGCAGCCCACGAGGAGGGAGCACAGATACGCAGTATTTT. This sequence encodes CASSPRGGSTDTQYF. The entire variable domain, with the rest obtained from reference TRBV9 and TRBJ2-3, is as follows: DSGVTQTPKHLITATGQRVTLRCSPRSGDLSVYWYQQSLDQGLQFLIQYYNGEERAKGNILERFSAQQFPDLHSELNLSSLELGDSALYFCASSPRGGSTDTQYFGPGTRLTVL.

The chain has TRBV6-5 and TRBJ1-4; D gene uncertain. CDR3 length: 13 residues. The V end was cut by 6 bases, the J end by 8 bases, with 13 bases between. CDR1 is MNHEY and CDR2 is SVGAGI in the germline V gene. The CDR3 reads CASSPVGWEKLFF. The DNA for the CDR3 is TGTGCCAGCAGCCCCGTGGGATGGGAAAAACTGTTTTTT.